This entry is about one T cell receptor (beta chain). Antigen unknown. These data come from a study of beta chain features in type 1 diabetes. Study outcomes and limitations: It was among patients, rather than healthy donors, that naive, central memory and Treg TCRB repertoires appeared more similar.

Reverse transcribing all isolated RNA meant expressed TCRB transcripts were sequenced. Assay used: immunoSEQ multiplex PCR; TCRdb lists only in-frame clones, some missing. Of some 220,000 clones listed, 9.5% to 13% are singletons. The V gene lost 4 bases and the J gene lost 0 bases, with 10 bases spanning the gap. The CDR3 consists of 15 residues. Germline CDR1 MGHDK, CDR2 SYGVNS. Sorting that relied on CD45RO/CCR7/CD25/CD127/CD95/CD27 yielded CD4+ naive, central memory, regulatory and stem cell-like memory cells. The clonotype originates from a man aged 18 to 35 in good health. The sequenced sample consisted of central memory CD4+ T cells from blood. V and J are TRBV25-1 and TRBJ1-3; no reliable D call. The CDR3 nucleotides are TGTGCCAGCAGTGCCTCGACGGACTCTGGAAACACCATATATTTT. It translates to CASSASTDSGNTIYF.